This record looks at one TCR beta chain sequence and its context. Its target is not known. This record comes from a study of graft-versus-host responses after intestinal transplantation. The wider study: Following induction with anti-thymocyte globulin, all recipients were given tacrolimus and steroids for about three years. The study, taken as a whole, reports: With peak circulating GvH clone levels came an association with early post-transplant HvG declines.

In germline, CDR1 is LGHNA, CDR2 YNFKEQ. The CDR3 totals 15 residues. V gave up 0 bases and J gave up 5 bases, with 10 bases separating them. Here immunoSEQ multiplex PCR was the method, and the copy in TCRdb shows in-frame clones only, minus some. The sample holds 98,000 or so clones, around 88% seen once. Sample: PBMCs, taken 255 days after intestinal transplant. This rearrangement joins TRBV4-2 to TRBJ1-4; D might be TRBD1 (6 bases). The source of this sequence is a human patient who received an intestinal transplant, so some T cells may come from the graft donor. The CDR3 DNA sequence: TGTGCCAGCAGCCAAGAGAGGGGGTTAAATGAAAAACTGTTTTTT. Translation: CASSQERGLNEKLFF.